This T cell receptor beta chain was recorded in a study of T cells in Graves' hyperthyroidism and ophthalmopathy. Study overall: The initial diagnosis was the point when peripheral blood was collected, ahead of any treatment.

RNA transcripts were the template for amplifying TCR beta CDR3 regions. The HTBI primer set was used in a first-round RT-PCR of the TCR CDR3. TCRdb redid the calling of the multiplex PCR reads with MiXCR, one entry per CDR3 protein. The sample includes about 640,000 distinct CDR3 sequences, roughly 20% of them seen just once. There are 13 residues in the CDR3. Trimming removed 6 bases at V and 7 bases at J, with 13 bases between. Germline V gene lookup returns CDR1 MDHEN and CDR2 SYDVKM. This TCR was recovered from a young man with Graves' ophthalmopathy. This chain links TRBV28 with TRBJ1-3; D gene uncertain. Sequencing used blood. The CDR3 is CASRNPGMNTIYF. CDR3 DNA sequence: TGTGCCAGCAGGAATCCGGGAATGAACACCATATATTTT.